Below, 19 T cell receptor beta chains from the same sample are listed, as sequenced in a study of a mutant IDH1 vaccine in newly diagnosed glioma. Time point indicated: week 35, safety follow-up. Every vaccination contained 300 ug of the mutant IDH1 20-mer peptide and was paired with topical imiquimod. Only in-frame clones appear in the TCRdb table, and some are missing; sequencing was by immunoSEQ multiplex PCR. The sample yields roughly 68,000 clones, 74% seen once. Their recognized antigens are unknown. Sequenced material: PBMCs, taken from a glioma patient whose treatment included an IDH1 peptide vaccine. Receptors were obtained from a man aged 50-59 years with glioma.

The V call is TRBV5-6, the J call TRBJ1-5; D call uncertain. Germline V gene sequence: CDR1 SGHDT, CDR2 YYEEEE. The length of the CDR3 is 12 residues. The V and J ends lost 0 bases and 4 bases respectively, with 2 bases between them. The CDR3 here is CASSLGNQPQHF. The CDR3 DNA reads TGTGCCAGCAGCTTGGGGAATCAGCCCCAGCATTTT.

The chain has TRBV30 and TRBJ2-5; D possibly corresponds to TRBD1 (6 bases). V shed 0 bases and J shed 1 base, with 9 bases lying between them. Germline CDR1 reads GTSNPN; CDR2 reads SVGIG (reference sequence). CDR3 length equals 14 residues. CDR3: CAWSVRGIQETQYF. The CDR3 DNA reads TGTGCCTGGAGTGTAAGGGGGATCCAAGAGACCCAGTACTTC.

This chain joins TRBV18 and TRBJ1-5; D is possibly TRBD1 (5 bases). The V end was cut by 6 bases, the J end by 4 bases, with 16 bases between. Germline V gene data show CDR1 as KGHSH and CDR2 as LQKENI. The CDR3 consists of 15 residues. Here the CDR3 DNA reads TGTGCCAGCTCCCCTGGGGGGGTAGGGAATCAGCCCCAGCATTTT. It codes for CASSPGGVGNQPQHF.

This clone was recorded once. V is TRBV2 and J is TRBJ2-2, with D possibly TRBD2 on 6 matching bases. Germline values: CDR1 SNHLY, CDR2 FYNNEI. V was shortened by 6 bases and J by 7 bases, with 15 bases between the two germline ends. The CDR3 spans 14 residues. The CDR3 reads CASRPVAGLGELFF. The CDR3 region has the DNA TGTGCCAGCAGGCCAGTGGCGGGGCTCGGGGAGCTGTTTTTT.

The rearrangement links TRBV18 to TRBJ1-1, with a tentative D call TRBD1 (5 bases). Between the trimmed V and J ends, which lost 3 bases and 4 bases, there was a span of 9 bases. The CDR3 length is 13 residues. Looked up from germline, CDR1 is KGHSH and CDR2 is LQKENI. The CDR3 protein is CASSPGVGTEAFF. CDR3 nucleotides: TGTGCCAGCTCACCGGGGGTGGGCACTGAAGCTTTCTTT.

V gene TRBV7-9 combines with J gene TRBJ1-3, with D possibly matching TRBD1 (5 bases). The V end was cut by 5 bases, the J end by 2 bases, with 13 bases between. The CDR3 totals 15 residues. Per the germline V gene, CDR1 is SEHNR and CDR2 is FQNEAQ (reference sequence). The CDR3 nucleotides are TGTGCCAGCAGCATCGTGGGCAGGGCTGGAAACACCATATATTTT. It specifies CASSIVGRAGNTIYF.

V usage is TRBV9 and J usage is TRBJ2-7; possibly TRBD2 for D (6 bases). Deletions cut 4 bases from V and 6 bases from J, with 20 bases between. The germline CDR1 and CDR2 sequences are SGDLS and YYNGEE. This CDR3 has 15 residues. For the CDR3, the DNA is TGTGCCAGCAGCCCCCGACTAGGGGCATCGGGCGAGCAGTACTTC. Residues: CASSPRLGASGEQYF.

The J gene is TRBJ2-7, the V gene TRBV6-1; unclear D gene. From germline, CDR1 is MNHNS and CDR2 SASEGT. V lost 7 bases to trimming and J lost 5 bases, with 12 bases between them. The CDR3 has 12 amino acids. For the CDR3, the DNA is TGTGCCAGCACCCTGGCTAGGAACGAGCAGTACTTC. Protein sequence: CASTLARNEQYF.

The chain's CDR3 is CASSLFQSQEEQFF. DNA of the CDR3: TGTGCCAGCAGCCTCTTCCAGTCCCAGGAGGAGCAGTTCTTC. The chain carries TRBV4-2 and TRBJ2-1; D not resolved. Trimming cost V 4 bases and J 10 bases, with 17 bases left between them. The length of the CDR3 is 14 residues. Germline values: CDR1 LGHNA, CDR2 YNFKEQ.

The chain recombines TRBV18 with TRBJ2-3; D is uncertain. There are 13 residues in the CDR3. Trimming left V 0 bases short and J 5 bases short, with 6 bases between. The germline V gene has CDR1 KGHSH and CDR2 LQKENI. This CDR3 reads CASSPPYEDTQYF. The CDR3 bases are TGTGCCAGCTCACCACCGTACGAAGATACGCAGTATTTT.

J is TRBJ1-1 and V is TRBV27; the D is unclear. Per the germline V gene, CDR1 is MNHEY and CDR2 is SMNVEV (reference sequence). The CDR3 runs to 13 residues. V lost 3 bases and J lost 1, with 6 bases in between. The CDR3 loop is CASSLVENTEAFF. In DNA form, the CDR3 reads TGTGCCAGCAGTTTGGTAGAGAACACTGAAGCTTTCTTT.

V is TRBV6-5 and J is TRBJ1-1, with D tentatively TRBD1 (5 bases). The CDR3 spans 14 residues. CDR1 and CDR2 from the germline V gene are MNHEY and SVGAGI. V was shortened by 6 bases and J by 0 bases, with 11 bases between the two germline ends. The DNA of the CDR3 is TGTGCCAGCAGGACCGGGGCTTTGAACACTGAAGCTTTCTTT. It encodes CASRTGALNTEAFF.

V and J are TRBV30 and TRBJ1-5; D uncertain. The CDR3 loop spans 13 amino acids. Per the germline V gene, CDR1 is GTSNPN and CDR2 is SVGIG (reference sequence). V dropped 5 bases and J dropped 2 bases, with 10 bases sitting between them. This CDR3 reads CAWSTGGNQPQHF. For the CDR3, the DNA is TGTGCCTGGTCTACTGGGGGCAATCAGCCCCAGCATTTT.

The chain employs TRBV6-1 and TRBJ2-3; D gene uncertain. CDR1 MNHNS and CDR2 SASEGT come from the germline V gene. Trimming removed 1 base from V and 3 bases from J, with 5 bases in between. This CDR3 has 13 residues. The DNA of the CDR3 is TGTGCCAGCAGTGAAGAACTTACAGATACGCAGTATTTT. Translated: CASSEELTDTQYF.

CDR3 bases: TGTGCCATCAGTGAGTCGACCACAGGGGGAGGCTATGGCTACACCTTC. It yields the protein CAISESTTGGGYGYTF. The V and J genes are TRBV10-3 and TRBJ1-2, with TRBD1 identical over 8 bases. CDR3 length: 16 amino acids. Trimming removed 0 bases from V and 4 bases from J; junction bases left unmatched: 7. Germline CDR1 reads ENHRY; CDR2 reads SYGVKD.

The chain couples TRBV2 to TRBJ2-5; the D is unclear. CDR3 length equals 12 residues. V was clipped by 0 bases and J by 5 bases, with 4 bases between them. Germline V gene sequence: CDR1 SNHLY, CDR2 FYNNEI. The CDR3 spells CASSEAGETQYF. The CDR3 region has the DNA TGTGCCAGCAGTGAAGCTGGGGAGACCCAGTACTTC.

The count of this clone is one. The chain combines TRBV14 with TRBJ1-3; D gene unclear. Trimming shortened V by 0 bases and J by 1 base, and 10 bases separated the two germline ends. CDR3 length equals 16 residues. Germline V lookup: CDR1 SGHDN, CDR2 FVKESK. For the CDR3, the DNA is TGTGCCAGCAGCCAAGACTTGCCGGGTTCTGGAAACACCATATATTTT. Amino acid sequence: CASSQDLPGSGNTIYF.

V is TRBV7-3 and J is TRBJ2-2; maybe TRBD1 (5 bases). The CDR3 is 15 residues long. The V and J ends lost 6 bases and 0 bases respectively, with 11 bases between them. Germline V lookup: CDR1 SGHTA, CDR2 FQGTGA. The CDR3 bases are TGTGCCAGCAGTCCAGGGCATACGAACACCGGGGAGCTGTTTTTT. Its protein is CASSPGHTNTGELFF.

The chain is built from TRBV30 and TRBJ2-3, with 10 bases matching TRBD2. Germline V gives CDR1 GTSNPN, CDR2 SVGIG (reference sequence). V lost 3 bases to trimming and J lost 0 bases; unmatched junction nucleotides: 3. The CDR3 extends over 15 amino acids. The CDR3 region is CAWRKRGGSTDTQYF. The CDR3 DNA sequence: TGTGCCTGGAGGAAGCGGGGGGGGAGCACAGATACGCAGTATTTT.